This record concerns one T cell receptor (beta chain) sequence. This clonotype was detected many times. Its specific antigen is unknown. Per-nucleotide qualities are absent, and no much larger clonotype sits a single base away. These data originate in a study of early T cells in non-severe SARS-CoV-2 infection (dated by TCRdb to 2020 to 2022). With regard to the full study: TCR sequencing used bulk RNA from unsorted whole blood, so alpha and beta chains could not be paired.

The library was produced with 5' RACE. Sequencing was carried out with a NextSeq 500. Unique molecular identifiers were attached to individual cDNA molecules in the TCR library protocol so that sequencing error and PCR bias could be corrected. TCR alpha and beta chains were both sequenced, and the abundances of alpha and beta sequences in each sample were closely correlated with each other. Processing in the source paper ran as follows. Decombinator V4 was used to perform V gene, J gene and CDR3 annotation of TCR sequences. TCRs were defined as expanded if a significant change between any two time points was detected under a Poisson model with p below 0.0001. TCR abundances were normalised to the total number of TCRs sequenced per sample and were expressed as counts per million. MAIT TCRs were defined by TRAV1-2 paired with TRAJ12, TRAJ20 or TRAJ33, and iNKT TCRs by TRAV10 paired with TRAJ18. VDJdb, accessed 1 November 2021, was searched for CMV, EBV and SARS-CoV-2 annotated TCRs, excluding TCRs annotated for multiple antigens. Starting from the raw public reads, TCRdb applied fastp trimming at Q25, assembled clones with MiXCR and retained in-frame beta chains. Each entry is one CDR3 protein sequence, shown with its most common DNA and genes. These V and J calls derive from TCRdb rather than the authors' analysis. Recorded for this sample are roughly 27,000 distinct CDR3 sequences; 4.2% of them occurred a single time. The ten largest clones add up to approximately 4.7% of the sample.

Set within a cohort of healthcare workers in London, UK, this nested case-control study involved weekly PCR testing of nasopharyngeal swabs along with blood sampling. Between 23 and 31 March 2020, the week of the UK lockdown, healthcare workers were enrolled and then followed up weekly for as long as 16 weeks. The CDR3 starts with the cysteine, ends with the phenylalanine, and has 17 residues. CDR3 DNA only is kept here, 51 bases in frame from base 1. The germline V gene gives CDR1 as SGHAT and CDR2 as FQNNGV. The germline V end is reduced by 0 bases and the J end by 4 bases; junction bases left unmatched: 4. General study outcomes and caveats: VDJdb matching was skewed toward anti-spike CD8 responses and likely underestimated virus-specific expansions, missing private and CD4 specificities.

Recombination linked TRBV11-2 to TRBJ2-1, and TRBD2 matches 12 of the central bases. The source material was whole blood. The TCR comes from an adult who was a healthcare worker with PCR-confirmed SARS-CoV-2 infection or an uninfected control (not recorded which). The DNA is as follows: TGTGCCAGCAGCTTAGACCCTAGCGGGAGGGGGTACAATGAGCAGTTCTTC. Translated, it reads CASSLDPSGRGYNEQFF.